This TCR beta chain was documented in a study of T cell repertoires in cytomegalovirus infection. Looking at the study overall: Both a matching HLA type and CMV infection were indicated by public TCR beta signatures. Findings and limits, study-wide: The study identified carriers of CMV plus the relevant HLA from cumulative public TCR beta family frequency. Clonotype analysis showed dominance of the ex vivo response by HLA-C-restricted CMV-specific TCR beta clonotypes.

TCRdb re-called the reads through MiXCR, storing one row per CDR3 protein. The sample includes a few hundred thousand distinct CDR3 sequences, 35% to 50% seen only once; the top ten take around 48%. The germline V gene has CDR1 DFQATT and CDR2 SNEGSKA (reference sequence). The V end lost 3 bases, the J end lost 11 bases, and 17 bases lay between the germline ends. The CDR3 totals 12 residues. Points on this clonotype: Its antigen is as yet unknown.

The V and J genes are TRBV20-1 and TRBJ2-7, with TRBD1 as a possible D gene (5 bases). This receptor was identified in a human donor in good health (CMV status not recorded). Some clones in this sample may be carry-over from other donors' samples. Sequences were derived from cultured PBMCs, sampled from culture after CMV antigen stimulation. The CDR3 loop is CSASRRASFKYF. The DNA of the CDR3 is TGCAGTGCTAGTCGCAGGGCATCGTTTAAGTACTTC.